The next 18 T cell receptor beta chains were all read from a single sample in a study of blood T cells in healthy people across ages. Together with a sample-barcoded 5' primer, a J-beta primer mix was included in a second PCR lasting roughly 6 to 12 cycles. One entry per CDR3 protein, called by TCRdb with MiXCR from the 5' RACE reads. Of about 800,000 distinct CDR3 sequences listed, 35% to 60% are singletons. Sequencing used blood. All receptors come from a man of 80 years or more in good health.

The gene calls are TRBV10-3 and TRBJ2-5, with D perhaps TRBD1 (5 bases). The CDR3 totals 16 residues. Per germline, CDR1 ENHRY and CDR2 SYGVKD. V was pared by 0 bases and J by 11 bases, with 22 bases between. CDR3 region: CAISESGQGSFNEQYF. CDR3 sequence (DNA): TGTGCCATCAGTGAGTCCGGTCAGGGCAGTTTCAATGAGCAGTACTTC.

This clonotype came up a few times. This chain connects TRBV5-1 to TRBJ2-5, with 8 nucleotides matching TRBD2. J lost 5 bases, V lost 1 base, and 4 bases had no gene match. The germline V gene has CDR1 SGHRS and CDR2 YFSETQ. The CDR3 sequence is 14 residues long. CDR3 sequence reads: CASSLYASGETQYF. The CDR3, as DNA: TGCGCCAGCAGCTTGTATGCTAGCGGGGAGACCCAGTACTTC.

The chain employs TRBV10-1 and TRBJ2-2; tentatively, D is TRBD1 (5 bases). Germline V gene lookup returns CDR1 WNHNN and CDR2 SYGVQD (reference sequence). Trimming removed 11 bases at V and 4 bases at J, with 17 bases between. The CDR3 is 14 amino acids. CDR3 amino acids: CADPRTFVTGELFF. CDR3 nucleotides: TGCGCCGACCCCAGGACATTCGTCACCGGGGAGCTGTTTTTT.

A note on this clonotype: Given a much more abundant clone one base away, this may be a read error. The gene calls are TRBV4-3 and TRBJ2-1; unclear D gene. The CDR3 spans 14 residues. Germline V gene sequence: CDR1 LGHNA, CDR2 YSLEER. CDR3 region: CVSSHPVKPDEQFF. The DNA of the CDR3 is TGCGTCAGCAGCCATCCCGTGAAACCTGATGAGCAGTTCTTC.

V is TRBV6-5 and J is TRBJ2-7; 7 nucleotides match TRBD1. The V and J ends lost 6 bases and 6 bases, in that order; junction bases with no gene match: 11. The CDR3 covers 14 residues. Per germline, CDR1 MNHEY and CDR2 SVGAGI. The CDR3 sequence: CASRNDRAGREQYF. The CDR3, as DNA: TGTGCCAGCAGGAACGACAGGGCCGGACGCGAGCAGTACTTC.

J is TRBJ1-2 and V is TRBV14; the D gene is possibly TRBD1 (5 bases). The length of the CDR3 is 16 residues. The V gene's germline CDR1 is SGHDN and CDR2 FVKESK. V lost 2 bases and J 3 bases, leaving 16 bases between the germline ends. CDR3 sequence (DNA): TGTGCCAGCAGCCAATCCGGGGCGCCGGGGGACTATGGCTACACCTTC. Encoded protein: CASSQSGAPGDYGYTF.

The CDR3 DNA follows: TGTGCCAGCAGCTTAGCGCAAGGTGGGGGAGTAGGAGAGACCCAGTACTTC. Its translation is CASSLAQGGGVGETQYF. The chain recombines TRBV7-6 with TRBJ2-7; the D gene could be TRBD1 or TRBD2 (5 bases each). The end of the DNA fits TRBJ2-5 better, so the J call may be wrong. Germline V lookup: CDR1 SGHVS, CDR2 FNYEAQ. The CDR3 length is 17 residues.

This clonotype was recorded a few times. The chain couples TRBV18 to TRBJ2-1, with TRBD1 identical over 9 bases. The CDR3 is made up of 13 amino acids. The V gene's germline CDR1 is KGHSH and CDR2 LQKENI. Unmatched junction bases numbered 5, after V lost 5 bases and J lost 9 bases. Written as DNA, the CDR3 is TGTGCCAGCTCAAGGGGACAGGGTGGTGAGCAGTTCTTC. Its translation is CASSRGQGGEQFF.

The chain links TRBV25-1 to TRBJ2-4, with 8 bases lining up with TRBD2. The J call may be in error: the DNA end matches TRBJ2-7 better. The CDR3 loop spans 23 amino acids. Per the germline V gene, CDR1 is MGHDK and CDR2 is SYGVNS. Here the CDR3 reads CASSEAGTPVQQSGRGGSYEQYF. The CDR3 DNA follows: TGTGCCAGCAGTGAAGCCGGGACACCCGTTCAACAAAGCGGGAGAGGAGGGTCTTACGAGCAGTACTTC.

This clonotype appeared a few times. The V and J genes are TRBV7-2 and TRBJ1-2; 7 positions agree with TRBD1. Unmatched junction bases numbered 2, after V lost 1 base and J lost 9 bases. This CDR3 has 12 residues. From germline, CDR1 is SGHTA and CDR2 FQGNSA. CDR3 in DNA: TGTGCCAGCAGCTTAGAACAGGGGAGCTACACCTTC. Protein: CASSLEQGSYTF.

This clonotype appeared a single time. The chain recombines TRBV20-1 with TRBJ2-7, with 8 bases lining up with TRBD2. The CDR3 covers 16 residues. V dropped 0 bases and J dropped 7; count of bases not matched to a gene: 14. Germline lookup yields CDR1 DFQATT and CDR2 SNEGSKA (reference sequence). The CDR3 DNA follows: TGCAGTGCTAGAGATGCCTACTTAGCGGGAAAATGGGAGCAGTACTTC. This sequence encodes CSARDAYLAGKWEQYF.

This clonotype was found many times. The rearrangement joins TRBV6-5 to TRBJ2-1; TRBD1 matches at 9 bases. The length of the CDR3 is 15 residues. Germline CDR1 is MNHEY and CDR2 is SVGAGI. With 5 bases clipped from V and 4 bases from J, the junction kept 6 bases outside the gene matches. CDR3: CASSSRDRAYNEQFF. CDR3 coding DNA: TGTGCCAGCAGTAGCCGGGACAGGGCATACAATGAGCAGTTCTTC.

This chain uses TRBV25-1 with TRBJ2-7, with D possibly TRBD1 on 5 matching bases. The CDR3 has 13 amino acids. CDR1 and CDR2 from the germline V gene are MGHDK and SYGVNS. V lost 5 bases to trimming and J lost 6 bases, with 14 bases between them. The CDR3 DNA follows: TGTGCCAGCAGTACGGGCCACCAGGGCGAGCAGTACTTC. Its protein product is CASSTGHQGEQYF.

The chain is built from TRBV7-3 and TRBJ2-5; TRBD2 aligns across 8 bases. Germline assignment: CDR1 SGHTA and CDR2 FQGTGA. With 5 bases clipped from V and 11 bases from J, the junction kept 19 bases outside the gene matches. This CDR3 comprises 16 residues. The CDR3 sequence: CASSRRNGGAGNEQYF. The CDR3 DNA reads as TGTGCCAGCAGCCGACGTAACGGGGGGGCCGGGAATGAGCAGTACTTC. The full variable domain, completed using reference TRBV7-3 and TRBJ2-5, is GAGVSQTPSNKVTEKGKYVELRCDPISGHTALYWYRQSLGQGPEFLIYFQGTGAADDSGLPNDRFFAVRPEGSVSTLKIQRTERGDSAVYLCASSRRNGGAGNEQYFGPGTRLLVL.

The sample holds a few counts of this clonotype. The CDR3 coding sequence is TGTGCCAGCAGCGGCTTACGGGACAGGGGGAAAAACATTCAGTACTTC. Translated, it gives CASSGLRDRGKNIQYF. This rearrangement joins TRBV7-9 to TRBJ2-4; 11 positions agree with TRBD1. J was trimmed by 4 bases and V by 5 bases; bases with no gene match: 7. The CDR3 is 16 residues long. CDR1 and CDR2 (germline): SEHNR, FQNEAQ (reference sequence). Based on the CDR3 plus reference TRBV7-9 and TRBJ2-4, the full variable domain is DTGVSQNPRHKITKRGQNVTFRCDPISEHNRLYWYRQTLGQGPEFLTYFQNEAQLEKSRLLSDRFSAERPKGSFSTLEIQRTEQGDSAMYLCASSGLRDRGKNIQYFGAGTRLSVL.

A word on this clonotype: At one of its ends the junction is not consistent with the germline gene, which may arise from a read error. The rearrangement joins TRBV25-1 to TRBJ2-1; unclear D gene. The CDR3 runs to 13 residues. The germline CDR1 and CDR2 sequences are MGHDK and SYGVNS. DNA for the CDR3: TGTGCCAACAGTGGAATTCCGAGAGGAGAGCAGTTCTTC. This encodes CANSGIPRGEQFF.

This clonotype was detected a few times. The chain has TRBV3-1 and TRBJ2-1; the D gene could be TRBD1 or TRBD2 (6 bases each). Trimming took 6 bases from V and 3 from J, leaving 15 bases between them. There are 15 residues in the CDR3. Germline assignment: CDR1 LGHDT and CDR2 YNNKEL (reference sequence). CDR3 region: CASRGTRGDYNEQFF. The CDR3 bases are TGTGCCAGCAGAGGGACAAGGGGGGACTACAATGAGCAGTTCTTC.

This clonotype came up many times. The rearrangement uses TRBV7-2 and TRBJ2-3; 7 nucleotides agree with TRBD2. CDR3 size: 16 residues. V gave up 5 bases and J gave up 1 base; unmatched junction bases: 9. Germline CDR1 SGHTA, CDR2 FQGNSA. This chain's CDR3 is CASSPEGRGGTDTQYF. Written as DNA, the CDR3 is TGTGCCAGCAGCCCCGAGGGGAGGGGAGGCACAGATACGCAGTATTTT.